This TCR beta chain was retrieved from a study of T cells in Graves' hyperthyroidism and ophthalmopathy. Study details: Blood from the periphery was taken at initial diagnosis, before any treatment.

Many counts were recorded for this clonotype. This CDR3 has 13 amino acids. The V gene lost 5 bases and the J gene lost 1 base, with 8 bases spanning the gap. Per the germline V gene, CDR1 is SGHDN and CDR2 is FVKESK. RNA transcripts provided the source from which TCR beta CDR3 regions were amplified. The study used the HTBI primer set for a first-round RT-PCR of the TCR CDR3. TCRdb used MiXCR to reprocess the multiplex PCR reads, holding one entry per CDR3 protein. Of about 590,000 distinct CDR3 sequences in the sample, about 15% are singletons; the top ten hold roughly 6.6%. Those with hyperthyroidism were 18 to 65 years old, newly diagnosed, and ill for under 2 months. Diagnostic decisions used clinical symptoms, serum thyroxine and TRAb, thyroid ultrasound and orbital computed tomography. The authors obtained PBMCs from more than 8 ml of fresh peripheral blood.

What was sequenced was blood. This TCR was recovered from a woman aged 25 to 45 with Graves' hyperthyroidism. The J gene is TRBJ1-1, the V gene TRBV14; D unresolved. CDR3 bases: TGTGCCAGCAGCTCCTGGAAGAACACTGAAGCTTTCTTT. Translated, it gives CASSSWKNTEAFF.